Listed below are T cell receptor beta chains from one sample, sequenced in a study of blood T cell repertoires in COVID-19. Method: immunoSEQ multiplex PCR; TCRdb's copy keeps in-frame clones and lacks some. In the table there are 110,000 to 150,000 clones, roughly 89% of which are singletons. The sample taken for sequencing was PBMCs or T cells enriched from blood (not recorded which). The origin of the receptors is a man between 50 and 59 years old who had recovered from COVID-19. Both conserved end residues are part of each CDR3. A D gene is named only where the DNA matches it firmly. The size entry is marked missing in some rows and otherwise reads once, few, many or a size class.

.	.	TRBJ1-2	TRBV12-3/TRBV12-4	TGTGCCAGCAGTCGGGGGGGGGCCTATGGCTACACCTTC	CASSRGGAYGYTF
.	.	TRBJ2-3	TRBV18	TGTGCCAGCTCACCACCTTCTTCTAGCACAGATACGCAGTATTTT	CASSPPSSSTDTQYF
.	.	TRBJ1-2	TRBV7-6	TGTGCCAGCAGCTCCGGGACAACAAGGGGAGGCTACACCTTC	CASSSGTTRGGYTF
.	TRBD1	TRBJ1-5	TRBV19	TGTGCCAGTAGTATCCTCAGGACAGGGCGGGGTCAGCCCCAGCATTTT	CASSILRTGRGQPQHF
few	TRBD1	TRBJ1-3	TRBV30	TGTGCCTCGAACCCGGGACAGGTTGGAAACACCATATATTTT	CASNPGQVGNTIYF
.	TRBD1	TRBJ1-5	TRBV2	TGTGCCAGCAGTGAATTCCTACCTGACAGGGGTTGGGCCTATAGCAATCAGCCCCAGCATTTT	CASSEFLPDRGWAYSNQPQHF
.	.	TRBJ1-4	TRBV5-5	TGTGCCAGCAGCTTGGGGCACAGGGCTTCTAATGAAAAACTGTTTTTT	CASSLGHRASNEKLFF
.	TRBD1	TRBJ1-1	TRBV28	TGTGCCAGCAGTTCGGGACAGGGCACTGAAGCTTTCTTT	CASSSGQGTEAFF
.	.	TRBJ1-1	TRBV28	TGTGCCATCCTTCGGCCGGGACCGGGGAGGACTGAAGCTTTCTTT	CAILRPGPGRTEAFF
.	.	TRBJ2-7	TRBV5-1	TGCGCCAGCAGCTTGAATCCGGGGACATATACCTACGAGCAGTACTTC	CASSLNPGTYTYEQYF
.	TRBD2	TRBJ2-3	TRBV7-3	TGTGCCAGCAGCCCAACTAGCGGGGGTGGGTTAGCTACGCAGTATTTT	CASSPTSGGGLATQYF
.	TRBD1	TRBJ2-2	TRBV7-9	TGTGCCAGCAGCTTATACGGACAGGCGGGCGGGGAGCTGTTTTTT	CASSLYGQAGGELFF
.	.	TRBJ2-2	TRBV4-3	TGCGCCAGCAGCCAGCCGTTGACAGGTCTTTCCGGGGAGCTGTTTTTT	CASSQPLTGLSGELFF
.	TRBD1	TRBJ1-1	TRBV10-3	TGTGCCATCAGTGAACTAGACAGGGCCGGCACTGAAGCTTTCTTT	CAISELDRAGTEAFF
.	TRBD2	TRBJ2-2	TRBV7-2	TGTGCCAGCAGCCCCCCGGGACTAAACACCGGGGAGCTGTTTTTT	CASSPPGLNTGELFF
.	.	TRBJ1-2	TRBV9	TGTGCCAGCAGCGTTACCGGGACAACTAACTATGGCTACACCTTC	CASSVTGTTNYGYTF
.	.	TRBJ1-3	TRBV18	TGTGCCAGCTCACCACCGCAGAGGGCTGGAAACACCATATATTTT	CASSPPQRAGNTIYF
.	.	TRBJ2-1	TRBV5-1	TGCGCCAGCAGCTTGGTAACGGGGGGACAGGAAAATGAGCAGTTCTTC	CASSLVTGGQENEQFF
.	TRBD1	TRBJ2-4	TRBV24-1	TGTGCCACCAGTGACCCCGGTGCGACAGGGGACATTCAGTACTTC	CATSDPGATGDIQYF
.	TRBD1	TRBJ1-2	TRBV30	TGTGCCTGGAGTGTAGGGCAGGGGGCTGGCTACACCTTC	CAWSVGQGAGYTF
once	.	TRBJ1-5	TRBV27	TGTGCCAGCAGTCCTCTCGGCGAGGGCGGGCACCAGCCCCAGCATTTT	CASSPLGEGGHQPQHF
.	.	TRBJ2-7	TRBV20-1	TGCAGTGCTAGTGGCCGGGGAGCTGGCTCCTACGAGCAGTACTTC	CSASGRGAGSYEQYF
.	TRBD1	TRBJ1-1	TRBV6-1	TGTGCCAGCGTGAAAAGCGGACAGGTGAACACTGAAGCTTTCTTT	CASVKSGQVNTEAFF
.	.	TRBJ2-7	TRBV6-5	TGTGCCAGCAGTTACCGTCAGGGCTACGAGCAGTACTTC	CASSYRQGYEQYF
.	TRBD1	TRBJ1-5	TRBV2	TGTGCCAGCAGTAGACAGGGTGGTTTGCAGCCCCAGCATTTT	CASSRQGGLQPQHF
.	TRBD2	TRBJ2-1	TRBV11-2	TGTGCCAGCATGGGGCGGGAGGCTTACAATGAGCAGTTCTTC	CASMGREAYNEQFF
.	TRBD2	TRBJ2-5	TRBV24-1	TGTGCCACCAGTGACCCGGCGGGGGGCAGAGAGACCCAGTACTTC	CATSDPAGGRETQYF
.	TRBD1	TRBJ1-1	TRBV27	TGTGCCAGCAGGAGGAGGGGGCACCCGACTCCCACTGAAGCTTTCTTT	CASRRRGHPTPTEAFF
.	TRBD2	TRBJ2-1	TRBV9	TGTGCCAGCAGCCCACTAGCGGGAGACTCCTACAATGAGCAGTTCTTC	CASSPLAGDSYNEQFF
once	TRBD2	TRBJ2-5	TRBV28	TGTGCCAGCAGACGGACTAGCGGGGGACAGCAAGAGACCCAGTACTTC	CASRRTSGGQQETQYF
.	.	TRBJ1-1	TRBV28	TGTGCCAGCAGAACCTTCAGGGTATCGAACACTGAAGCTTTCTTT	CASRTFRVSNTEAFF
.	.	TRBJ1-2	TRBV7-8	TGTGCCAGCAGCTTAGTGGGGCAGATAAACTATGGCTACACCTTC	CASSLVGQINYGYTF
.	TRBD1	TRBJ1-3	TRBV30	TGTGCCTGGACCGGGGACAGGGATGGAAACACCATATATTTT	CAWTGDRDGNTIYF
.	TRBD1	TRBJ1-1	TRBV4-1	TGCGCCAGCAGCCAAACTCCGGGACAGGTTGCCAGGACTGAAGCTTTCTTT	CASSQTPGQVARTEAFF
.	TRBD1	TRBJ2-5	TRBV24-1	TGTGCCACCAGTGCCCCGTACAGGGGAGAGACCCAGTACTTC	CATSAPYRGETQYF
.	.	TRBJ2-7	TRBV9	TGTGCCAGCAGCAGGCCGGAGGACTCCTACGAGCAGTACTTC	CASSRPEDSYEQYF
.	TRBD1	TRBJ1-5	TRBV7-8	TGTGCCAGCAGCTTAACTGGGACAGGGGTTCTGCCCCAGCATTTT	CASSLTGTGVLPQHF
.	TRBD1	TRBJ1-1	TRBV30	TGTGCCTGCGGGACAGGGGGCCCGATAACTGAAGCTTTCTTT	CACGTGGPITEAFF
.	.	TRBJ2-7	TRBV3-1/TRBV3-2	TGTGCCAGCAGCAGATCCGCCAGCTCCTACGAGCAGTACTTC	CASSRSASSYEQYF
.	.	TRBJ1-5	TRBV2	TGTGCCAGCAGTTTCCAGGCGGGTCAGCCCCAGCATTTT	CASSFQAGQPQHF
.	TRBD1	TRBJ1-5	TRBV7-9	TGTGCCAGCAGCCCTCAGACAGGGGATCAGCCCCAGCATTTT	CASSPQTGDQPQHF
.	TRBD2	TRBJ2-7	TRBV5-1	TGCGCCAGCAGATATAGCGGGAGCTCCTACGAGCAGTACTTC	CASRYSGSSYEQYF